This T cell receptor beta chain was obtained from a study of shared clonotypes between healthy human individuals. Researchers ran the assay at a deep level. Authors' methods: Because ImmunoSEQ provided only junction sequences with no quality scores, the filtering differed. Data came from immunoSEQ multiplex PCR; TCRdb stores just in-frame clones and leaves some out. V, J and clone size derive from that table, while D and trimming were established from the DNA sequence. Found here are around 1,000,000 clones, around 77% of them singletons; the top ten hold roughly 0.9%. The CDR3 is 15 amino acids. The V segment lost 8 bases and the J segment 1 base; nucleotides outside the gene matches: 9. Germline loops: CDR1 SGHTA, CDR2 FQGNSA. This clone was detected only a few times.

The sequencing input was memory CD4+ T cells from PBMCs. Subset: CD45RA-negative fraction. V is TRBV7-2 and J is TRBJ2-3; 7 bases fit TRBD2. This sequence was found in a man in his late teens or twenties in good health. Some clones in this sample may be carry-over from other donors' samples. The CDR3 is CASLLLGRGTDTQYF. CDR3 DNA: TGTGCCAGCCTCTTGTTGGGGAGGGGCACAGATACGCAGTATTTT.